These 6 T cell receptor beta chains were sequenced from one sample in a study of blood T cell repertoires in COVID-19. The protocol was immunoSEQ multiplex PCR, while the TCRdb copy is restricted to in-frame clones and leaves out a portion. The sample consists of about 83,000 clones, 70% to 90% of them appearing once. The sequenced sample was peripheral blood. The origin of the receptors is a woman aged 80 or older in a cohort sampled during active or convalescent COVID-19.

V and J are TRBV28 and TRBJ2-3; TRBD1 agrees at 7 bases. After removal of 1 base from V and 1 base from J, the junction contained 5 bases not matched to a gene. The germline CDR1 and CDR2 sequences are MDHEN and SYDVKM. The CDR3 is made up of 16 amino acids. The CDR3 sequence is CASSLSGQGGTDTQYF. The CDR3 DNA reads TGTGCCAGCAGTTTATCGGGGCAGGGGGGCACAGATACGCAGTATTTT.

Here the CDR3 DNA reads TGTGCCACCAGCAGAGATGGGGCGCGGGATAGCACAGATACGCAGTATTTT. It encodes CATSRDGARDSTDTQYF. The rearrangement links TRBV15 to TRBJ2-3; weak D call: TRBD2 (6 bases). Trimming removed 0 bases at V and 0 bases at J, with 13 bases between. The CDR3 has 17 residues. Looked up from germline, CDR1 is LNHNV and CDR2 is YYDKDF (reference sequence).

V gene TRBV29-1 combines with J gene TRBJ1-5; a possible D gene is TRBD1 (6 bases). CDR1 and CDR2 from the germline V gene are SQVTM and ANQGSEA. Between the trimmed V and J ends, which lost 2 bases and 3 bases, there was a span of 8 bases. The CDR3 runs 13 residues. This chain's CDR3 is CSVEMGHNQPQHF. CDR3 nucleotides: TGCAGCGTTGAAATGGGACACAATCAGCCCCAGCATTTT.

This chain's CDR3 is CSVEGTPGLLTYTF. The CDR3 region has the DNA TGCAGCGTTGAAGGGACCCCGGGACTCCTCACCTACACCTTC. V and J are TRBV29-1 and TRBJ1-2; TRBD1 might be the D (5 bases). The germline gives CDR1 SQVTM, CDR2 ANQGSEA. Trimming cost V 1 base and J 10 bases, with 19 bases left between them. CDR3 length equals 14 residues.

For the CDR3, the DNA is TGTGCCAGCAGCCTATCCCCCGGGGTTGATACGCAGTATTTT. Residues: CASSLSPGVDTQYF. J is TRBJ2-3 and V is TRBV3-1 (or the pseudogene TRBV3-2); D is perhaps TRBD2 (5 bases). CDR3 length: 14 amino acids. V was cut by 4 bases and J by 6 bases, with 14 bases left in between. Germline V gene lookup returns CDR1 LGHDT and CDR2 YNNKEL (reference sequence).

Concerning this clone: The junction shows a germline mismatch at one end, possibly a read error. V usage is TRBV6-2 or TRBV6-3 and J usage is TRBJ2-7, with TRBD2 identical over 14 bases. The CDR3 is 12 amino acids. Per germline, CDR1 MNHEY and CDR2 SVGEGT. DNA of the CDR3: TGTGCCAGCAGCTGGACTAGCGGGAGGCCGCACTTC. Translated: CASSWTSGRPHF.